In its sample, the clone carrying this T cell receptor beta chain was seen once. The data derive from a study of blood T cell repertoires in COVID-19. The overall study: Some COVID-19 samples were acute and others convalescent; all came from the United States, Italy and Spain. In each case, the material was cDNA or gDNA derived from T cells, B-cell-depleted T cells, or PBMCs.

Per the original methods: Amplification of reference gene primers was used by the study to estimate nucleated cell counts. The method was immunoSEQ multiplex PCR; TCRdb's version includes in-frame clones alone and lacks a portion of them. That table gives V, J and clone size, and the DNA gave D and trimming. The sample has about 250,000 clones, 80% to 90% seen once. The receptor comes from a woman between 65 and 79 years old with acute or convalescent COVID-19. The sequencing input was peripheral blood.

The CDR3 DNA follows: TGTGCCAGTAGTTTAGGGACAGGAGGTATTGAAAAACTGTTTTTT. Amino acids: CASSLGTGGIEKLFF. This chain links TRBV19 with TRBJ1-4, with 8 bases aligning to TRBD1. V trimming: 5 bases; J trimming: 7 bases; junction bases outside the gene matches: 9. The CDR3 totals 15 residues. Germline CDR1 reads LNHDA; CDR2 reads SQIVND (reference sequence).